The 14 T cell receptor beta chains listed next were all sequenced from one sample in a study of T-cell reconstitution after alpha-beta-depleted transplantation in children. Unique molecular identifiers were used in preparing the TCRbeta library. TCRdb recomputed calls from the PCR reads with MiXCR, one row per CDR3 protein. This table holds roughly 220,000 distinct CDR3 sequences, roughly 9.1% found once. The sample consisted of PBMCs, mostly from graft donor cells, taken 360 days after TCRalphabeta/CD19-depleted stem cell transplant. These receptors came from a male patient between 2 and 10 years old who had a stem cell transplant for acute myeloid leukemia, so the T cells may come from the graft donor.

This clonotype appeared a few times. The DNA for the CDR3 is TGTGCCAGCGATTGGGAGCTAACACCCGACAGCTCCTACAATGAGCAGTTCTTC. Translation: CASDWELTPDSSYNEQFF. The chain has TRBV6-1 and TRBJ2-1; perhaps D is TRBD1 or TRBD2 (5 bases each). V dropped 8 bases and J dropped 0 bases, with 23 bases sitting between them. The germline gives CDR1 MNHNS, CDR2 SASEGT. This CDR3 is 18 amino acids long.

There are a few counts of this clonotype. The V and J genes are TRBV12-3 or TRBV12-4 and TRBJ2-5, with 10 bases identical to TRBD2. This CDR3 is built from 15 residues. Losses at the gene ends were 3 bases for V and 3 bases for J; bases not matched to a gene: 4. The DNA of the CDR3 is TGTGCCAGCAGTTTGTGGACTAGCGGCGAAGAGACCCAGTACTTC. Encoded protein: CASSLWTSGEETQYF.

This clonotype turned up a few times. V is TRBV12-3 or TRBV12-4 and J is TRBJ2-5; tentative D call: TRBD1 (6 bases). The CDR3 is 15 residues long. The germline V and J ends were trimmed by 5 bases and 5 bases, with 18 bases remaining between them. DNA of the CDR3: TGTGCCAGCAGTCGCCTCACGGACAGTCGGGAGACCCAGTACTTC. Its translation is CASSRLTDSRETQYF.

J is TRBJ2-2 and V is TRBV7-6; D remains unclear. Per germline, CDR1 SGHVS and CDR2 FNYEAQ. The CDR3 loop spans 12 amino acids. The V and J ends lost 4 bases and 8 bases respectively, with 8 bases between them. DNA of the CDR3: TGTGCCAGCAGCTCGGTTGCTGGGGAGCTGTTTTTT. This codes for CASSSVAGELFF.

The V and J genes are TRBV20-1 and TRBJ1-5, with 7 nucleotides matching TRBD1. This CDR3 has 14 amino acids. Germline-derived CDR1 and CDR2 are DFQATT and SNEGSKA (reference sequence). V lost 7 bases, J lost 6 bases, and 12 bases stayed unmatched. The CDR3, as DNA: TGCAGTGTTACGGAGGGGGCGCTGGGTCAGCCCCAGCATTTT. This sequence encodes CSVTEGALGQPQHF.

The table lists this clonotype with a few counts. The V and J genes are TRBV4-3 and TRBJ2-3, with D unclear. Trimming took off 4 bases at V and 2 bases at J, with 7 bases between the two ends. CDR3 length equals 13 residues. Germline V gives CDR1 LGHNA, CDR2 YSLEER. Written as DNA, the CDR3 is TGCGCCAGCAGCCCCCGCGCCACAGATACGCAGTATTTT. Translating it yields CASSPRATDTQYF.

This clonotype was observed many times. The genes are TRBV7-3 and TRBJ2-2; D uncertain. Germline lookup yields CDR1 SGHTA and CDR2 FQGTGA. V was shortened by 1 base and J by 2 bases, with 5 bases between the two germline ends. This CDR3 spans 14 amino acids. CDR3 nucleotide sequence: TGTGCCAGCAGCTTAAACCCCAACACCGGGGAGCTGTTTTTT. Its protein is CASSLNPNTGELFF.

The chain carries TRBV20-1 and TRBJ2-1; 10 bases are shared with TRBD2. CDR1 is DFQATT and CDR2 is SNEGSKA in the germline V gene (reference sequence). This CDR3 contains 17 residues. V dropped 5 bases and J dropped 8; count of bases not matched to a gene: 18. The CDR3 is CSAFSQTSGNRGYEQFF. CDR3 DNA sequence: TGCAGTGCTTTTTCCCAAACTAGCGGGAATCGGGGGTATGAGCAGTTCTTC.

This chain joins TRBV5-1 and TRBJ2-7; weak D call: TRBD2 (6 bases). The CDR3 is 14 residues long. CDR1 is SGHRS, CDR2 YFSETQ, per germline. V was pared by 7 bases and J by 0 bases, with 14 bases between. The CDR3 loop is CASYQGGGSYEQYF. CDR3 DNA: TGCGCCAGCTATCAGGGAGGAGGCTCCTACGAGCAGTACTTC.

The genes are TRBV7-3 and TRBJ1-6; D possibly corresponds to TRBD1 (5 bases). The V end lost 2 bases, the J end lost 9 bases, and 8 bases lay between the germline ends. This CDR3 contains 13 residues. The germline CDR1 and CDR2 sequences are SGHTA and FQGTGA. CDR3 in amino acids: CASSLGTPSPLHF. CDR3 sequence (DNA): TGTGCCAGCAGCTTAGGGACCCCTTCACCCCTCCACTTT.

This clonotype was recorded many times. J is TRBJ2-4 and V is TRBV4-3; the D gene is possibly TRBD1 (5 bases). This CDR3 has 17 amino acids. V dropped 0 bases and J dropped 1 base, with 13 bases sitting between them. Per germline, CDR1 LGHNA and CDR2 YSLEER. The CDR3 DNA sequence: TGCGCCAGCAGCCAAGATGTCCCAGGGTCGGCCAAAAACATTCAGTACTTC. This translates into CASSQDVPGSAKNIQYF.

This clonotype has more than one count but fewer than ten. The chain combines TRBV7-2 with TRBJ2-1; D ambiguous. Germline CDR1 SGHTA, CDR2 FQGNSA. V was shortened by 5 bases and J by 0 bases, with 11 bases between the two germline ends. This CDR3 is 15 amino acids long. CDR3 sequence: CASSLTPHSYNEQFF. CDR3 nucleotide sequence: TGTGCCAGCAGCCTGACACCTCACTCCTACAATGAGCAGTTCTTC.

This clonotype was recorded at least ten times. The CDR3 sequence is CSASLSRHVFNEQFF. The CDR3 DNA reads TGCAGTGCTAGCCTTAGTAGACACGTTTTCAATGAGCAGTTCTTC. V gene TRBV20-1 combines with J gene TRBJ2-1; D is unresolved. V lost 3 bases, J lost 6 bases, and 18 bases lay in between. This CDR3 has 15 residues. CDR1 and CDR2 from the germline V gene are DFQATT and SNEGSKA (reference sequence).

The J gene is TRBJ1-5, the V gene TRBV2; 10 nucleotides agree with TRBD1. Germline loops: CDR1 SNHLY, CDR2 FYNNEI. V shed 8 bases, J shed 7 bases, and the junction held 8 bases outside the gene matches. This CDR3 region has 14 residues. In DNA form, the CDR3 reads TGTGCCAGCGGTGCCGGGACAGGGGTGCAGCCCCAGCATTTT. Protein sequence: CASGAGTGVQPQHF.